These T cell receptor beta chains were read from a single sample in a study of shared clonotypes between healthy human individuals. TCRdb's table, derived via immunoSEQ multiplex PCR, lists solely in-frame clones and lacks some. This table holds around 1.9 million clones, just over 90% found once. The sample taken for sequencing was naive CD8+ T cells from PBMCs. The receptors stem from a man aged 18 to 29 in good health. Some clones in this sample may be carry-over from other donors' samples. CDR3s include the opening cysteine and the closing phenylalanine or tryptophan. The order of the fields is D gene, J gene, clone size, V gene, CDR3 DNA, CDR3 protein. A D gene is named only where the DNA matches it firmly. Where a row states a size, it is once, few, many or the class of an expanded clone; other rows omit it.

d_gene: -
j_gene: TRBJ2-7
abundance: -
v_gene: TRBV7-2
CDR3nt: TGTGCCAGCAGCCATCAACCTTCCTTCGCGGGAATTCAGTCCGAGCAGTACTTC
CDR3aa: CASSHQPSFAGIQSEQYF

d_gene: -
j_gene: TRBJ2-7
abundance: -
v_gene: TRBV28
CDR3nt: TGTGCCAGCAGTTTACTGCTGGGAACGATCGAGCAGTACTTC
CDR3aa: CASSLLLGTIEQYF

d_gene: TRBD2
j_gene: TRBJ2-1
abundance: few
v_gene: TRBV9
CDR3nt: TGTGCCAGCAGCCCCCCGGGACTAGCGGGCCACTCCTACAATGAGCAGTTCTTC
CDR3aa: CASSPPGLAGHSYNEQFF

d_gene: -
j_gene: TRBJ2-1
abundance: -
v_gene: TRBV9
CDR3nt: TGTGCCAGCAGCGTAGTAGGGTACAATGAGCAGTTCTTC
CDR3aa: CASSVVGYNEQFF

d_gene: TRBD1
j_gene: TRBJ2-3
abundance: -
v_gene: TRBV11-2
CDR3nt: TGTGCCAGCAGCTCGCGGGACAGGGAGTTTGATACGCAGTATTTT
CDR3aa: CASSSRDREFDTQYF

d_gene: -
j_gene: TRBJ2-1
abundance: -
v_gene: TRBV28
CDR3nt: TGTGCCAGCAGGTCAGGATTCTACAATGAGCAGTTCTTC
CDR3aa: CASRSGFYNEQFF

d_gene: -
j_gene: TRBJ1-2
abundance: -
v_gene: TRBV7-9
CDR3nt: TGTGCCAGCAGCCCCGGGTTGGGGGTATTTCCTGGCTACACCTTC
CDR3aa: CASSPGLGVFPGYTF

d_gene: -
j_gene: TRBJ1-2
abundance: few
v_gene: TRBV29-1
CDR3nt: TGCAGCACCCTTTCCCAGACTAACTATGGCTACACCTTC
CDR3aa: CSTLSQTNYGYTF

d_gene: -
j_gene: TRBJ1-1
abundance: once
v_gene: TRBV4-1
CDR3nt: TGCGCCAGCAGCCAAGTATATCAGGGGACTGAAGCTTTCTTT
CDR3aa: CASSQVYQGTEAFF

d_gene: -
j_gene: TRBJ1-1
abundance: -
v_gene: TRBV7-3
CDR3nt: TGTGCCAGCAGCTTAGAGAGAAACACTGAAGCTTTCTTT
CDR3aa: CASSLERNTEAFF

d_gene: -
j_gene: TRBJ2-2
abundance: -
v_gene: TRBV14
CDR3nt: TGTGCCAGCAGCCAAGATCTAGTGGGATTCAACACCGGGGAGCTGTTTTTT
CDR3aa: CASSQDLVGFNTGELFF

d_gene: -
j_gene: TRBJ2-7
abundance: -
v_gene: TRBV2
CDR3nt: TGTGCCAGTTATCCCCAAAATGGGTACGAGCAGTACTTC
CDR3aa: CASYPQNGYEQYF

d_gene: TRBD1
j_gene: TRBJ2-1
abundance: -
v_gene: TRBV6-5
CDR3nt: TGTGCCAGCAGTTACGACCGGGACAGGGGATCGGATGAGCAGTTCTTC
CDR3aa: CASSYDRDRGSDEQFF

d_gene: -
j_gene: TRBJ1-1
abundance: -
v_gene: TRBV27
CDR3nt: TGTGCCAGCACGTCGAGACATAGTGGCACTGAAGCTTTCTTT
CDR3aa: CASTSRHSGTEAFF

d_gene: -
j_gene: TRBJ2-7
abundance: -
v_gene: TRBV29-1
CDR3nt: TGCAGCGTTGTGCTTCCGGGACTGAACTCCTACGAGCAGTACTTC
CDR3aa: CSVVLPGLNSYEQYF